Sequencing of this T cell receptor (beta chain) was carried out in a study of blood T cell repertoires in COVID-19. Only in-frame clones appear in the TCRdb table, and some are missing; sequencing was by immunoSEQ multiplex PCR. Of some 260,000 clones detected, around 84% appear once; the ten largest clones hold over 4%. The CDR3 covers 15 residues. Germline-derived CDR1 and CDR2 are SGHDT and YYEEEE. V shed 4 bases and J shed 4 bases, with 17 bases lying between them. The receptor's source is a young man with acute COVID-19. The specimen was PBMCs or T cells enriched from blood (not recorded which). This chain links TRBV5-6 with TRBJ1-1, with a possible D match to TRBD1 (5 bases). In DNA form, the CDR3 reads TGTGCCAGCAGCCGTAGATTGTCGGGGGGCACTGAAGCTTTCTTT. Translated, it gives CASSRRLSGGTEAFF.